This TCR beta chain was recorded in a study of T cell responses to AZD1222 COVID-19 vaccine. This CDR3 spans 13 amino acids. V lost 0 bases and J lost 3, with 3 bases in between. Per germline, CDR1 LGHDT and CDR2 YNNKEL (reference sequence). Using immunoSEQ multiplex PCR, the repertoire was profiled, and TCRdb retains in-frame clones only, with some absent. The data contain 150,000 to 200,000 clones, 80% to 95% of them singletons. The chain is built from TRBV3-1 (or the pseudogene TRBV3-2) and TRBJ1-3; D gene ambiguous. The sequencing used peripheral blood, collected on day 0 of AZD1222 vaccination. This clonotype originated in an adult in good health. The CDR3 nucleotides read TGTGCCAGCAGCCAAGAGGGTGGAAACACCATATATTTT. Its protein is CASSQEGGNTIYF.